This TCR beta chain is drawn from a study of cytomegalovirus exposure and HLA in healthy donors. PCR used 60 Vbeta primers and 13 Jbeta primers. Generated by immunoSEQ multiplex PCR, the TCRdb table keeps only in-frame clones and is missing some. This sample yields under 200,000 clones, of which approximately 78% are seen a single time; 1.7% belongs to the top ten. This CDR3 is 15 amino acids long. The germline V and J ends were trimmed by 5 bases and 0 bases, with 11 bases remaining between them. Germline V gene sequence: CDR1 SEHNR, CDR2 FQNEAQ (reference sequence). V is TRBV7-9 and J is TRBJ2-1; D is uncertain. The sequenced sample consisted of PBMCs. The clonotype was recovered from a woman younger than 35 in good health and CMV-seronegative. The CDR3 protein is CASSMSTRSYNEQFF. CDR3 DNA: TGTGCCAGCAGCATGAGCACCCGCTCCTACAATGAGCAGTTCTTC.